The 5 T cell receptor beta chains below all came from one sample that was sequenced in a study of tumor-infiltrating lymphocytes in primary liver carcinoma. Researchers drew blood RNA from unsorted whole blood and extracted germline DNA as well. Total RNA (around 0.45 ug) served as template for TCR beta cDNA synthesis primed by a constant-region primer. Three rounds of nested multiplex PCR with slightly modified ARM-PCR produced TCR beta libraries. TRBV1-TRBV30 forward and Cbeta reverse primers drove the first two roughly 9-cycle rounds. TCRdb itself ran the multiplex PCR reads through MiXCR, one entry per CDR3 protein. The repertoire holds about 180,000 distinct CDR3 sequences, with approximately 60% as singletons. Sequencing was done on a sample of peripheral blood. The receptors were gathered from a man aged 40-49 years with primary liver carcinoma and hepatitis B virus infection.

The chain employs TRBV7-8 and TRBJ1-1; the D is unclear. V lost 7 bases to trimming and J lost 1 base, with 13 bases between them. This CDR3 comprises 14 residues. Germline V CDR1 and CDR2: SGHVS, FQNEAQ. The CDR3: CASIQWVGNTEAFF. CDR3 nucleotide sequence: TGTGCCAGCATCCAGTGGGTTGGGAACACTGAAGCTTTCTTT.

This clonotype turned up a few times. This sequence joins TRBV29-1 and TRBJ2-7, with D perhaps TRBD2 (6 bases). Trimming left V 1 base short and J 2 bases short, with 15 bases between. Germline values: CDR1 SQVTM, CDR2 ANQGSEA. The CDR3 has 15 residues. The CDR3 DNA sequence: TGCAGCGTTGAAGGGACCGGGGGTAAGGCCTACGAGCAGTACTTC. It yields the protein CSVEGTGGKAYEQYF.

The chain joins TRBV5-1 to TRBJ2-3; D unresolved. With 1 base removed from V and 0 bases from J, the gap between germline ends came to 12 bases. This CDR3 has 16 amino acids. CDR1 SGHRS and CDR2 YFSETQ come from the germline V gene. The CDR3 reads CASSLNGRTSTDTQYF. CDR3 bases: TGCGCCAGCAGCTTGAACGGCCGCACTAGCACAGATACGCAGTATTTT. Looking up the rest from reference TRBV5-1 and TRBJ2-3 gives the full variable domain: KAGVTQTPRYLIKTRGQQVTLSCSPISGHRSVSWYQQTPGQGLQFLFEYFSETQRNKGNFPGRFSGRQFSNSRSEMNVSTLELGDSALYLCASSLNGRTSTDTQYFGPGTRLTVL.

This clonotype was picked up a small number of times. CDR3 in DNA: TGCAGCGTCTTTGAAGCGGGGCTTGTTTACAATGAGCAGTTCTTC. Amino acid sequence: CSVFEAGLVYNEQFF. The chain carries TRBV29-1 and TRBJ2-1; TRBD2 matches at 7 bases. This CDR3 has 15 residues. The germline V gene has CDR1 SQVTM and CDR2 ANQGSEA. The V segment lost 6 bases and the J segment 4 bases; nucleotides outside the gene matches: 12.

The chain recombines TRBV7-9 with TRBJ2-1, with 10 bases fitting TRBD2. This CDR3 comprises 13 residues. Losses at the gene ends were 7 bases for V and 16 bases for J; bases not matched to a gene: 13. CDR1 is SEHNR and CDR2 is FQNEAQ in the germline V gene (reference sequence). CDR3: CASTSGRAGLPFF. In nucleotides, the CDR3 is TGTGCCAGCACGAGCGGGAGGGCCGGGCTCCCCTTCTTC. The full variable domain, with the rest looked up from reference TRBV7-9 and TRBJ2-1, is DTGVSQNPRHKITKRGQNVTFRCDPISEHNRLYWYRQTLGQGPEFLTYFQNEAQLEKSRLLSDRFSAERPKGSFSTLEIQRTEQGDSAMYLCASTSGRAGLPFFGPGTRLTVL.